These 21 T cell receptor beta chains were all obtained from the same sample, sequenced in a study of shared clonotypes between healthy human individuals. Terminally differentiated effector memory CD45RA+ cells were left out of the naive CD8 fraction, which was CD45RO-negative and positively selected for CCR7. The data were produced by immunoSEQ multiplex PCR, yet TCRdb's version contains in-frame clones alone and is incomplete. This table holds approximately 590,000 clones, 95% found once. The sequenced material came from naive CD8+ T cells sorted from blood. These receptors came from a woman in her twenties or thirties in good health.

The CDR3 sequence: CASAQTSRDSPGNEQYF. CDR3 bases: TGTGCCAGCGCGCAAACCTCCAGGGATTCCCCCGGGAACGAGCAGTACTTC. The V gene is TRBV7-9, the J gene TRBJ2-7; D is possibly TRBD1 or TRBD2 (5 bases each). The CDR3 covers 17 residues. V lost 8 bases and J 5 bases, leaving 28 bases between the germline ends. Germline V gene lookup returns CDR1 SEHNR and CDR2 FQNEAQ (reference sequence).

V usage is TRBV27 and J usage is TRBJ2-5; D not certain. Germline values: CDR1 MNHEY, CDR2 SMNVEV (reference sequence). Trimming took 3 bases from V and 2 from J, leaving 13 bases between them. The CDR3 sequence is 15 residues long. CDR3 protein: CASSLASLWQETQYF. CDR3 nucleotide sequence: TGTGCCAGCAGTTTGGCGAGCTTGTGGCAAGAGACCCAGTACTTC.

The chain combines TRBV6-1 with TRBJ2-7; D is possibly TRBD1 (5 bases). CDR1 MNHNS and CDR2 SASEGT come from the germline V gene. The V end was cut by 8 bases, the J end by 3 bases, with 11 bases between. This CDR3 comprises 12 residues. The CDR3: CASGAAVYEQYF. The CDR3 nucleotides read TGTGCCAGCGGGGCTGCCGTCTACGAGCAGTACTTC.

V gene TRBV5-4 combines with J gene TRBJ2-7, with 7 positions matching TRBD1. This CDR3 has 13 residues. Germline trimming cut 3 bases from V and 2 bases from J; bases unmatched to any gene: 2. CDR1 and CDR2 (germline): SGHNT, YYREEE (reference sequence). CDR3 bases: TGTGCCAGCAGCTCGGACAGGACCTACGAGCAGTACTTC. It is translated as CASSSDRTYEQYF.

The chain carries TRBV28 and TRBJ2-7, with TRBD2 matching 15 bases. J was trimmed by 3 bases and V by 5 bases; bases with no gene match: 5. CDR3 length: 16 residues. CDR1 is MDHEN, CDR2 SYDVKM, per germline. For the CDR3, the DNA is TGTGCCAGCAGTGCGGGACTAGCGGGAGGCGACTACGAGCAGTACTTC. Translating it yields CASSAGLAGGDYEQYF.

The rearrangement joins TRBV7-9 to TRBJ1-1; no firm D call. This CDR3 has 14 amino acids. The V and J ends lost 3 bases and 8 bases respectively, with 16 bases between them. The germline V gene has CDR1 SEHNR and CDR2 FQNEAQ (reference sequence). The CDR3 reads CASSFGGNDGEAFF. The CDR3 coding sequence is TGTGCCAGCAGCTTTGGAGGAAACGACGGGGAAGCTTTCTTT.

The V gene is TRBV7-3, the J gene TRBJ2-3; tentatively, D is TRBD2 (6 bases). Trimming removed 5 bases at V and 5 bases at J, with 14 bases between. Germline V CDR1 and CDR2: SGHTA, FQGTGA. The CDR3 sequence is 14 residues long. The chain's CDR3 is CASSTTRFGDTQYF. Here the CDR3 DNA reads TGTGCCAGCAGCACGACTAGATTTGGAGATACGCAGTATTTT.

The chain joins TRBV5-1 to TRBJ1-1; a possible D gene is TRBD1 (6 bases). Germline assignment: CDR1 SGHRS and CDR2 YFSETQ. V lost 4 bases and J 2 bases, leaving 12 bases between the germline ends. This CDR3 is 14 amino acids long. The CDR3 DNA sequence: TGCGCCAGCAGCCAGGGACACCAAAACACTGAAGCTTTCTTT. Translated: CASSQGHQNTEAFF.

V usage is TRBV28 and J usage is TRBJ2-1, with a possible D match to TRBD2 (5 bases). Trimming removed 5 bases at V and 4 bases at J, with 18 bases between. Looked up from germline, CDR1 is MDHEN and CDR2 is SYDVKM. The CDR3 is 16 amino acids. Here the CDR3 DNA reads TGTGCCAGCAGTCCACGTCTAGCAGACGGATACAATGAGCAGTTCTTC. This encodes CASSPRLADGYNEQFF.

The CDR3 DNA is TGTGCCAGCAGCTTGGGGCTAGTTGTGAATGAGCAGTTCTTC. The encoded protein is CASSLGLVVNEQFF. The chain joins TRBV5-6 to TRBJ2-1; D is unclear. Per germline, CDR1 SGHDT and CDR2 YYEEEE. The V end lost 0 bases, the J end lost 7 bases, and 11 bases lay between the germline ends. CDR3 length: 14 residues.

This clone was counted a single time. The genes are TRBV2 and TRBJ2-5; 10 bases line up with TRBD2. The J call may be incorrect, as the DNA end agrees better with TRBJ2-7. Germline assignment: CDR1 SNHLY and CDR2 FYNNEI. The CDR3 is 16 residues long. The CDR3 sequence is CASSEAVSSGSHEQYF. CDR3 nucleotides: TGTGCCAGCAGTGAAGCTGTGTCTAGCGGGAGTCACGAGCAGTACTTC.

The rearrangement joins TRBV7-6 to TRBJ2-7, with 11 bases that match TRBD1. Per germline, CDR1 SGHVS and CDR2 FNYEAQ. Trimming at V came to 4 bases and at J to 5 bases, leaving 4 bases not matched to a gene. CDR3 size: 14 residues. Written as DNA, the CDR3 is TGTGCCAGCAGCTCCGGGACAGGGGGTGACGAGCAGTACTTC. It encodes CASSSGTGGDEQYF. Full variable domain (rest looked up from reference TRBV7-6 and TRBJ2-7): GAGVSQSPRYKVTKRGQDVALRCDPISGHVSLYWYRQALGQGPEFLTYFNYEAQQDKSGLPNDRFSAERPEGSISTLTIQRTEQRDSAMYRCASSSGTGGDEQYFGPGTRLTVT.

CDR3: CAGTLDRGYEQYF. The CDR3, as DNA: TGTGCCGGGACCCTGGACAGGGGATACGAGCAGTACTTC. The chain is built from TRBV11-3 and TRBJ2-7, with 9 nucleotides matching TRBD1. Looked up from germline, CDR1 is SGHNT and CDR2 is YENEEA. CDR3 length equals 13 residues. The ends lost 11 bases at V and 4 bases at J; junction bases unmatched: 9.

V and J are TRBV27 and TRBJ1-5; a weak D match, TRBD1 (5 bases). CDR3 length: 14 amino acids. The V gene's germline CDR1 is MNHEY and CDR2 SMNVEV (reference sequence). Between the trimmed V and J ends, which lost 4 bases and 4 bases, there was a span of 11 bases. CDR3 loop: CASSSVDSNQPQHF. CDR3 nucleotides: TGTGCCAGCAGTTCGGTAGACAGTAATCAGCCCCAGCATTTT.

The chain couples TRBV7-7 to TRBJ2-1, with 9 nucleotides matching TRBD2. V lost 5 bases to trimming and J lost 8 bases; unmatched junction nucleotides: 7. Germline values: CDR1 SSHAT, CDR2 FNYEAQ (reference sequence). This CDR3 comprises 14 residues. CDR3 in amino acids: CASSPLAGAYEQFF. The CDR3 DNA follows: TGTGCCAGCAGCCCCTTAGCGGGAGCTTATGAGCAGTTCTTC.

V usage is TRBV4-1 and J usage is TRBJ2-7; D is unclear. Germline-derived CDR1 and CDR2 are MGHRA and YSYEKL. This CDR3 region has 13 residues. Trimming shortened V by 1 base and J by 6 bases, and 10 bases separated the two germline ends. The DNA of the CDR3 is TGCGCCAGCAGCCAAGGCCAAACGGGCGAGCAGTACTTC. This encodes CASSQGQTGEQYF.

The chain links TRBV19 to TRBJ2-1; the match to TRBD2 covers 10 bases. V dropped 5 bases and J dropped 3; count of bases not matched to a gene: 4. CDR1 is LNHDA, CDR2 SQIVND, per germline (reference sequence). This CDR3 region has 15 residues. CDR3 DNA sequence: TGTGCCAGTAGTTCCCGACTAGCGGGCTACAATGAGCAGTTCTTC. The encoded protein is CASSSRLAGYNEQFF.

This chain joins TRBV14 and TRBJ2-1, with 9 bases matching TRBD2. Germline assignment: CDR1 SGHDN and CDR2 FVKESK. V lost 6 bases and J lost 6; bases outside the gene matches: 21. The CDR3 consists of 19 residues. CDR3 nucleotides: TGTGCCAGCAGTCTACTGTCCCTAGCGGGATCTCCACAGGGCAATGAGCAGTTCTTC. It is translated as CASSLLSLAGSPQGNEQFF.

The chain has TRBV9 and TRBJ2-7, with 16 bases lining up with TRBD2. This CDR3 region has 18 residues. The germline V gene has CDR1 SGDLS and CDR2 YYNGEE. Trimming at V came to 4 bases and at J to 3 bases, leaving 10 bases not matched to a gene. The CDR3 DNA reads TGTGCCAGCAGCTCGGGACTAGCGGGAGGGCCTGGTGACTACGAGCAGTACTTC. Translated: CASSSGLAGGPGDYEQYF.

The chain links TRBV6-5 to TRBJ2-7; D is unclear. This CDR3 has 14 amino acids. Germline CDR1 MNHEY, CDR2 SVGAGI. The V end lost 2 bases, the J end lost 3 bases, and 11 bases lay between the germline ends. This CDR3 is CASSYAGSHYEQYF. The CDR3 nucleotides read TGTGCCAGCAGTTACGCCGGCTCGCACTACGAGCAGTACTTC.

The rearrangement joins TRBV27 to TRBJ1-2; no clear D. CDR3 length: 16 residues. V was trimmed by 3 bases and J by 4 bases, leaving 18 bases between them. Germline CDR1 is MNHEY and CDR2 is SMNVEV (reference sequence). CDR3 DNA sequence: TGTGCCAGCAGTTTTTCCGGTGTGGGAAGCTTCTATGGCTACACCTTC. Encoded protein: CASSFSGVGSFYGYTF.